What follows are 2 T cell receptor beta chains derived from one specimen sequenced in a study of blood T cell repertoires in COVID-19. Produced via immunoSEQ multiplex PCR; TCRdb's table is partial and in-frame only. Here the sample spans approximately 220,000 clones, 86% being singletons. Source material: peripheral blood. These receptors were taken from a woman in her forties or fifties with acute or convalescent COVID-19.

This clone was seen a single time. The CDR3 loop reads CASKTGLVGDEQYF. CDR3 nucleotide sequence: TGTGCCAGCAAGACCGGACTAGTTGGCGACGAGCAGTACTTC. The chain is built from TRBV6-5 and TRBJ2-7; 7 bases line up with TRBD2. CDR1 is MNHEY, CDR2 SVGAGI, per germline. J lost 5 bases, V lost 7 bases, and 11 bases had no gene match. The CDR3 loop spans 14 amino acids.

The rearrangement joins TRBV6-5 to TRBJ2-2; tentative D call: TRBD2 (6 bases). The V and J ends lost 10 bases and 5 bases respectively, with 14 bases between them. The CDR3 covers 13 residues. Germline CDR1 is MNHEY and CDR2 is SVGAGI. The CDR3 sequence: CAIAEGATGELFF. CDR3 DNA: TGTGCCATCGCGGAGGGAGCAACCGGGGAGCTGTTTTTT.